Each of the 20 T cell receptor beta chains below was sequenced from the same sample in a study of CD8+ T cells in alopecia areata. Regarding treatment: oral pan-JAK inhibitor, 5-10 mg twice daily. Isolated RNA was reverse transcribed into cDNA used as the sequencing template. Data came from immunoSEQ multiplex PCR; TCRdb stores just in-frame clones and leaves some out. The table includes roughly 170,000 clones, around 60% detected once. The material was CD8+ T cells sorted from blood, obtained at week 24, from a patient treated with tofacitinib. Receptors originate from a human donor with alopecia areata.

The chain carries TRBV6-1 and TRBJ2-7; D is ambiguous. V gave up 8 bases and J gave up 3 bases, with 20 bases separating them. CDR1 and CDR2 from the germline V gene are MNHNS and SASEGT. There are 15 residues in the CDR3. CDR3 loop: CASGPTQGLLYEQYF. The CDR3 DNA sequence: TGTGCCAGCGGACCCACTCAAGGGCTGCTCTACGAGCAGTACTTC.

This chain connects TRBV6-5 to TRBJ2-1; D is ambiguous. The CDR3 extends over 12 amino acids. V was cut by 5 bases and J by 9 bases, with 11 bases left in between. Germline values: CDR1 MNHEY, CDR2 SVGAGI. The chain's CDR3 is CASSPPGREQFF. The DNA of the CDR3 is TGTGCCAGCAGTCCCCCTGGGCGTGAGCAGTTCTTC.

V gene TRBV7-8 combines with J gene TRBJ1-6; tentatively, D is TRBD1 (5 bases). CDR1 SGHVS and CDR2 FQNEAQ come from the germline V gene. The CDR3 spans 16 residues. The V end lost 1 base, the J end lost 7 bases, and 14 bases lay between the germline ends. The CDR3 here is CASSLGGVVRNSPLHF. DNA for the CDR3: TGTGCCAGCAGCTTAGGAGGGGTGGTGAGGAATTCACCCCTCCACTTT.

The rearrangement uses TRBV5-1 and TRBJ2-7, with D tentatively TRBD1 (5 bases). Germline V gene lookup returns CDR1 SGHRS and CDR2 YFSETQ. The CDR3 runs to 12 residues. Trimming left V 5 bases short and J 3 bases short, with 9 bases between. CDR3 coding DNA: TGCGCCAGCAGTTCGACAGACTACGAGCAGTACTTC. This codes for CASSSTDYEQYF.

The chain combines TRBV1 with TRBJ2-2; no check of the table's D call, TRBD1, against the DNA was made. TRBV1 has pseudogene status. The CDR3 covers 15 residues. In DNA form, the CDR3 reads TGCACCAGCAGCCCCAGGGGGCTTTGGACCGGGGAGCTGTTTTTT. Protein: CTSSPRGLWTGELFF.

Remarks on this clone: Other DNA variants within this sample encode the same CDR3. CDR3: CASSLGYSNQPQHF. The CDR3 DNA reads TGTGCCAGCAGCTTGGGTTATAGCAATCAGCCCCAGCATTTT. The chain couples TRBV5-6 to TRBJ1-5; unclear D gene. Trimming cost V 0 bases and J 0 bases, with 4 bases left between them. Germline V gene data show CDR1 as SGHDT and CDR2 as YYEEEE. This CDR3 has 14 amino acids.

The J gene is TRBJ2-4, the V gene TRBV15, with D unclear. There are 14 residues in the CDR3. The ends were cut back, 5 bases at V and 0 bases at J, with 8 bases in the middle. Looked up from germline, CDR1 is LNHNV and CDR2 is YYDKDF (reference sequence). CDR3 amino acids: CATSDGRAKNIQYF. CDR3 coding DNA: TGTGCCACCAGCGATGGTAGAGCCAAAAACATTCAGTACTTC.

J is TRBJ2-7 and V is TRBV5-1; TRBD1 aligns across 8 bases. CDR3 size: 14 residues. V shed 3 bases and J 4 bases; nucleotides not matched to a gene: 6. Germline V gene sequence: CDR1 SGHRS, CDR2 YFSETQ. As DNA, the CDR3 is TGCGCCAGCAGCTGGGGACAGGAAGGTTACGAGCAGTACTTC. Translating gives CASSWGQEGYEQYF.

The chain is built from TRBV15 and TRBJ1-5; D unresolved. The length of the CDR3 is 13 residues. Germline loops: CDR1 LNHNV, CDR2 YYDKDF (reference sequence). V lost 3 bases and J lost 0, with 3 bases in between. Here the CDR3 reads CATSSNSNQPQHF. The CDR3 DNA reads TGTGCCACCAGCAGCAATAGCAATCAGCCCCAGCATTTT.

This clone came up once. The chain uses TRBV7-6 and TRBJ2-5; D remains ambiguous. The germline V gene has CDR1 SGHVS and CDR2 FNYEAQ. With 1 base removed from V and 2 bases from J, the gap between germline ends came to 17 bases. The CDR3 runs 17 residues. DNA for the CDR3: TGTGCCAGCAGCTTAGAAGTTGGCAACATGGGGCAAGAGACCCAGTACTTC. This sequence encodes CASSLEVGNMGQETQYF.

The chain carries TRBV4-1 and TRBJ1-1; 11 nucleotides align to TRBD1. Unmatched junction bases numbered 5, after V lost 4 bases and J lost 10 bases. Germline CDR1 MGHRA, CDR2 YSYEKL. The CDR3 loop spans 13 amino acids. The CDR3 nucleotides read TGCGCCAGCAGCCCAGGACAGGGGGCGGTAGCTTTCTTT. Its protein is CASSPGQGAVAFF.

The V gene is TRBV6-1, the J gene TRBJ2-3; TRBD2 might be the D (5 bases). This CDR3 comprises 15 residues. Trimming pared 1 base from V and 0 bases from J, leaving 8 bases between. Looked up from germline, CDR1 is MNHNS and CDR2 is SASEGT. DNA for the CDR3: TGTGCCAGCAGTGAAGAGGGAGTGAGCACAGATACGCAGTATTTT. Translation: CASSEEGVSTDTQYF.

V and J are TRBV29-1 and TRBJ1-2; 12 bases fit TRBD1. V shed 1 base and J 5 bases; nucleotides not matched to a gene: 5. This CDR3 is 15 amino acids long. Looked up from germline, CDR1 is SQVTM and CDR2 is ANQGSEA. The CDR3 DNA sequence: TGCAGCGTTGAAGGCGGGGACAGGGGGCGATATGGCTACACCTTC. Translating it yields CSVEGGDRGRYGYTF.

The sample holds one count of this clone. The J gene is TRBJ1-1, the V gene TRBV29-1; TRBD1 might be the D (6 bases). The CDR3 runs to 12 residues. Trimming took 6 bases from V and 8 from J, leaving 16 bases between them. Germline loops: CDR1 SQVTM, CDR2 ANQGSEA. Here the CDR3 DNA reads TGCAGCGTGGGGGTTGGAGGGGGAGAAGCTTTCTTT. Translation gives CSVGVGGGEAFF.

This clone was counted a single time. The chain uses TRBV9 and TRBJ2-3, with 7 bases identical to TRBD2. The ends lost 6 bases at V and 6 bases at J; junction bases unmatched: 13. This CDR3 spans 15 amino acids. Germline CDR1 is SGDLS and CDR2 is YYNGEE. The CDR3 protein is CASTKSGALWDTQYF. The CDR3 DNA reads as TGTGCCAGCACCAAGAGCGGGGCTCTATGGGATACGCAGTATTTT.

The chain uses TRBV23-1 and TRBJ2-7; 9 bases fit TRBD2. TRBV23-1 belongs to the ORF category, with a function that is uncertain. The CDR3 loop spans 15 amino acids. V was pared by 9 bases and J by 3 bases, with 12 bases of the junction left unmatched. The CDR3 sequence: CARKSSGGINYEQYF. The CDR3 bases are TGCGCCAGAAAAAGTAGCGGGGGAATTAACTACGAGCAGTACTTC.

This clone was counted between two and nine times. CDR3 region: CSVEWMGLRGEAFF. CDR3 sequence (DNA): TGCAGCGTTGAATGGATGGGACTACGGGGCGAAGCTTTCTTT. The chain employs TRBV29-1 and TRBJ1-1, with a tentative D call TRBD1 (5 bases). CDR1 SQVTM and CDR2 ANQGSEA come from the germline V gene. Trimming took 2 bases from V and 8 from J, leaving 18 bases between them. The CDR3 consists of 14 residues.

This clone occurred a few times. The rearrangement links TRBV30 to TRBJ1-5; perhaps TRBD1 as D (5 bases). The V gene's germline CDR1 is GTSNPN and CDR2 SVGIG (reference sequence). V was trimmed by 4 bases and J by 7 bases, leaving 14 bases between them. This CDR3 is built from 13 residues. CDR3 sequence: CAWNTGSRQPQHF. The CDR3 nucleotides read TGTGCCTGGAACACAGGATCTCGGCAGCCCCAGCATTTT. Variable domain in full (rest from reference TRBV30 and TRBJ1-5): SQTIHQWPATLVQPVGSPLSLECTVEGTSNPNLYWYRQAAGRGLQLLFYSVGIGQISSEVPQNLSASRPQDRQFILSSKKLLLSDSGFYLCAWNTGSRQPQHFGDGTRLSIL.

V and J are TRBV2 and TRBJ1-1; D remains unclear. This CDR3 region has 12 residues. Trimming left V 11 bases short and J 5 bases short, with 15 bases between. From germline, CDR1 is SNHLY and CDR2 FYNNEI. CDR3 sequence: CALNRGWTEAFF. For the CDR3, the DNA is TGTGCCTTAAACAGAGGATGGACTGAAGCTTTCTTT.

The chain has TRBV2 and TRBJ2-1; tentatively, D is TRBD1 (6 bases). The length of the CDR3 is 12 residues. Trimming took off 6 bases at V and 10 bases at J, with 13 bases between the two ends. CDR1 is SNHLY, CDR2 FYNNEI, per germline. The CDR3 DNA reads TGTGCCAGCAGCGATACAGGGTACGAGCAGTTCTTC. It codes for CASSDTGYEQFF. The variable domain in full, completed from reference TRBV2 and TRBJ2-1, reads EPEVTQTPSHQVTQMGQEVILRCVPISNHLYFYWYRQILGQKVEFLVSFYNNEISEKSEIFDDQFSVERPDGSNFTLKIRSTKLEDSAMYFCASSDTGYEQFFGPGTRLTVL.